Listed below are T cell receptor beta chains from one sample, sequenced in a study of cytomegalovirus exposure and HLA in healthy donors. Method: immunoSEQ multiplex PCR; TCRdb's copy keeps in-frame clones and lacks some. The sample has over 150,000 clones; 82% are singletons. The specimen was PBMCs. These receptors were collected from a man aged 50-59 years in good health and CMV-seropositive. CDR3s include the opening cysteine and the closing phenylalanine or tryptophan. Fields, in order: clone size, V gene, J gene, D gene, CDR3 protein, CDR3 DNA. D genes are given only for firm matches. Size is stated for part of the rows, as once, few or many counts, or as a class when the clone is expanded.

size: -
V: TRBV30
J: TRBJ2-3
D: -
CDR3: CAWSVQTDTQYF
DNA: TGTGCCTGGAGTGTACAGACAGATACGCAGTATTTT

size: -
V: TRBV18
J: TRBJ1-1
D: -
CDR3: CASTRQDPNTEAFF
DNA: TGTGCCAGCACCCGACAGGATCCGAACACTGAAGCTTTCTTT

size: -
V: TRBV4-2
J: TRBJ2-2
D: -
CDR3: CASSKDSGELFF
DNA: TGTGCCAGCAGCAAGGACAGCGGGGAGCTGTTTTTT

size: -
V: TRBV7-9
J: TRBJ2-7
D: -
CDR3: CASSSVAGEQYF
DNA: TGTGCCAGCAGCAGCGTTGCGGGCGAGCAGTACTTC

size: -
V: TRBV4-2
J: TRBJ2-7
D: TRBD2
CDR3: CASSQEGRGGYEQYF
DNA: TGTGCCAGCAGCCAAGAGGGACGGGGGGGCTACGAGCAGTACTTC

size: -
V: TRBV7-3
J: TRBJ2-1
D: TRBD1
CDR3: CASSPQGAASSYNEQFF
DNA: TGTGCCAGCAGCCCCCAGGGGGCCGCGAGCTCCTACAATGAGCAGTTCTTC

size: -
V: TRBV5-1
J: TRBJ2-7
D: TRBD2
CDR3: CASSLSGLAGWEQYF
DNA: TGCGCCAGCAGCTTGTCGGGACTAGCGGGATGGGAGCAGTACTTC

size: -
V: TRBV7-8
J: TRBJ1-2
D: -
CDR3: CASSRVLGSQLIYGYTF
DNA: TGTGCCAGCAGCCGAGTTCTCGGTTCCCAATTGATCTATGGCTACACCTTC

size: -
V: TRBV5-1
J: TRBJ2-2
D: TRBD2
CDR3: CASSSTSGGAANTGELFF
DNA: TGCGCCAGCAGCTCGACTAGCGGGGGGGCCGCGAACACCGGGGAGCTGTTTTTT

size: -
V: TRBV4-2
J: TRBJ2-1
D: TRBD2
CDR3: CASSQIAGDLNEQFF
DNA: TGTGCCAGCAGCCAAATAGCGGGGGACCTCAATGAGCAGTTCTTC

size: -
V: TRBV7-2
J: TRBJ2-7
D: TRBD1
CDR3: CASSRRQGGSYEQYF
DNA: TGTGCCAGCAGCCGTCGACAGGGGGGCTCCTACGAGCAGTACTTC

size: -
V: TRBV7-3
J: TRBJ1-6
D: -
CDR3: CASSLTAPNSPLHF
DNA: TGTGCCAGCAGCTTGACAGCCCCAAATTCACCCCTCCACTTT

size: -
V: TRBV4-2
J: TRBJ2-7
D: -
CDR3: CASSRSGDSSYEQYF
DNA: TGTGCCAGCAGCCGATCTGGGGACTCGTCCTACGAGCAGTACTTC

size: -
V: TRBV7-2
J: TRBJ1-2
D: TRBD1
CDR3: CASSLGGTGGSYGYTF
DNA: TGTGCCAGCAGCTTAGGTGGGACAGGGGGCAGCTATGGCTACACCTTC

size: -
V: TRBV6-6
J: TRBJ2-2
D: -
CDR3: CASTIMGATGELFF
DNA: TGTGCCAGCACCATCATGGGGGCGACCGGGGAGCTGTTTTTT

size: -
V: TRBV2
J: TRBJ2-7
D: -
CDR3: CASSEQGPYEQYF
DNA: TGTGCCAGCAGTGAACAGGGTCCATACGAGCAGTACTTC

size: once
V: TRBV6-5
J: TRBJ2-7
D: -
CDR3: CASSPGWEQYF
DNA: TGTGCCAGCAGTCCGGGGTGGGAGCAGTACTTC